A selection of T cell receptor beta chains follows, all from one sample in a study of cytomegalovirus exposure and HLA in healthy donors. Libraries were prepared by immunoSEQ multiplex PCR; TCRdb keeps only in-frame clonotypes and omits some of them. This table holds some 150,000 clones, approximately 75% found once. Material for sequencing was PBMCs. The receptors were sampled from a man aged 45-65 years in good health and CMV-seropositive. The CDR3 runs from the conserved cysteine through the conserved F or W. Fields, in order: J gene, CDR3 length, V gene, CDR3 protein.

J: TRBJ1-6
length: 17
V: TRBV27
CDR3: CASSLSIPGGRDSPLHF

J: TRBJ1-1
length: 15
V: TRBV2
CDR3: CASSGTGTMNTEAFF

J: TRBJ1-1
length: 14
V: TRBV7-2
CDR3: CASSLGDIVLSAFF

J: TRBJ2-2
length: 16
V: TRBV6-1
CDR3: CASSEALSGQTGELFF

J: TRBJ2-2
length: 14
V: TRBV15
CDR3: CATSKNKNTGELFF

J: TRBJ1-1
length: 14
V: TRBV2
CDR3: CASSLDRGLTEAFF

J: TRBJ1-1
length: 13
V: TRBV14
CDR3: CASREQMNTEAFF

J: TRBJ2-2
length: 14
V: TRBV6-1
CDR3: CASSEAQGTGELFF

J: TRBJ1-5
length: 15
V: TRBV6-1
CDR3: CASSRTGLNNQPQHF

J: TRBJ2-5
length: 13
V: TRBV11-3
CDR3: CASSSTWRETQYF

J: TRBJ2-3
length: 17
V: TRBV5-1
CDR3: CASSLGTGGGFTDTQYF

J: TRBJ1-4
length: 14
V: TRBV2
CDR3: CASSEWVGNEKLFF

J: TRBJ2-2
length: 15
V: TRBV18
CDR3: CASSPPAGVPGELFF

J: TRBJ2-3
length: 15
V: TRBV18
CDR3: CASSPTSGRTDTQYF

J: TRBJ1-4
length: 16
V: TRBV6-4
CDR3: CASSDRLDRDFRKLFF